This T cell receptor (beta chain) was obtained from a study of PD-1 blockade in mismatch repair-deficient tumors. Whole-study context: Enrolled about 2013-2017, patients had progressing, pretreated mismatch repair-deficient cancers of approximately 13 types. Study-wide points: Tumor-resident clones, often absent from pretreatment blood, expanded after pembrolizumab and then contracted.

PCR or immunohistochemistry showed mismatch repair deficiency in every enrolled patient. The CDR3 has 16 residues. Trimming removed 2 bases at V and 1 base at J, with 13 bases between. CDR1 is SGHDT, CDR2 YYEEEE, per germline. Profiled with immunoSEQ multiplex PCR; TCRdb holds only in-frame clones, not every one. The profile covers some 130,000 clones, with around nine tenths appearing a single time and roughly 12% taken by the ten largest. As for this clone: Its target is not known.

This sequence joins TRBV5-6 and TRBJ1-5; D may be TRBD1 (5 bases). This receptor was identified in an adult with mismatch repair-deficient cancer. The material was peripheral blood, obtained roughly 67 weeks after starting pembrolizumab. The DNA of the CDR3 is TGTGCCAGCAGCTTCGGGACTCCGACGAGCAATCAGCCCCAGCATTTT. This sequence encodes CASSFGTPTSNQPQHF.